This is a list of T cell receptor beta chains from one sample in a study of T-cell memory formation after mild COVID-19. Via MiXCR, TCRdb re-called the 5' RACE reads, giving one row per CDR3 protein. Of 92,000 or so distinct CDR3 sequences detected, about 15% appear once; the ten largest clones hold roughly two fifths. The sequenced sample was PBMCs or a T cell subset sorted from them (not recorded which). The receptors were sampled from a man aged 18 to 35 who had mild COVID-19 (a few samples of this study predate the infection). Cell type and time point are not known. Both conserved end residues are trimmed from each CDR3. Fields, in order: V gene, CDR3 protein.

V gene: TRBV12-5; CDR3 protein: ASGLNLRGQETQY
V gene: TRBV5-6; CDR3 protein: ASSHRQPTSYFEQF
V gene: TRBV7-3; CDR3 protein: ASSPDAGTVGTEAF
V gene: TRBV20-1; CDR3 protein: SASSGAGGGYT
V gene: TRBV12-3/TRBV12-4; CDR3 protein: ASSLGRANNEQF
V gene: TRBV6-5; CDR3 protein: ASSSWGVGNEQF
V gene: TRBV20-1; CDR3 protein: SAPGGVLGETQY
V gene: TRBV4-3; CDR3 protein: ASSQGSAIYNEQF
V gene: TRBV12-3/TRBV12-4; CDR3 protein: ASSFRDRVKGAEAF
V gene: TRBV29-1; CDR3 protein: SVEGTSGYSSYNEQF
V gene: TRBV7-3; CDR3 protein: ASSLGTGGKETQY
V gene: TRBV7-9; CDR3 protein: ASSKSGAGETQY
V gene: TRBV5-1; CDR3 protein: ASSSGQGARETQY
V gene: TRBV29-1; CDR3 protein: SVVNMNTEAF
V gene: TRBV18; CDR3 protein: ASSPRGLEDTQY
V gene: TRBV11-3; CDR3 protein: ASSSGDRGLLSGELF
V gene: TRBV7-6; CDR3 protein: ASSFSDGNQPQH
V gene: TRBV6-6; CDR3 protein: AIQGITGELF
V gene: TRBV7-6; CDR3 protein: ASSTGTGFFEQY
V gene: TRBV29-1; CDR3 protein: SVASNTGELF
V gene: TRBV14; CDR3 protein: ASSPQGLIISPLH
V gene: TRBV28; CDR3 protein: ASSIWGSYGYT
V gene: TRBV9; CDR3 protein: ASSVAGAGNTIY
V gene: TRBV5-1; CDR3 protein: ASSLQGQGGNEQY
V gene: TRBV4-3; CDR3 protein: ASSQDRSYRASTDTQY
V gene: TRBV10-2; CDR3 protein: ASSSSGYEQY
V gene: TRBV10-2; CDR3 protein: ASSEQGPYEQY
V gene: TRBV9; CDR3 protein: ASSVGGGLNTEAF
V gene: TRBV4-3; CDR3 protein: ASSQGWDRAGVETQY
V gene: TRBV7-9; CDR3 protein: ASSPRTSGSNEQF
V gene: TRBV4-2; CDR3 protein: ASSQSMAGAYGYT
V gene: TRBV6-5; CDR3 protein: ASTSGGLGSPLH
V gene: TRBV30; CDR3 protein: AWDGDEETQY
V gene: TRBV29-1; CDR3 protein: SARDRGYNEQF
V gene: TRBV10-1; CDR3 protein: ASRRDRGLNTEAF
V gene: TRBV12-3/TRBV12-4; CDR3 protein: ASSFRVYNEQF
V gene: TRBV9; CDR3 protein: ASSPTGTNNEQF
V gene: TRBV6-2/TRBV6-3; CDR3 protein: ASSYPRLSRY
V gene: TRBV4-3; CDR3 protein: ASSQESTGVNNEQF
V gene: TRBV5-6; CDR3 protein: ASSPRSLNTEAF
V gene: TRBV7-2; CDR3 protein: ASSRVGQLNNYGYT
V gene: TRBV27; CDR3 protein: ASGFLNTGELF
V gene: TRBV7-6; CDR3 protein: ASSLEVNSPLH
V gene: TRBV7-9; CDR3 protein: ASGGSGDTQY
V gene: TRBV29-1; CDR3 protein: SVPGQLNYGYT
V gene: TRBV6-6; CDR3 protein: ASSYLSSGNTIY
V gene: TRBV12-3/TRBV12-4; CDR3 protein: ASSEGGNEQF
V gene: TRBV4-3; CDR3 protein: ASSQRTRDEQF
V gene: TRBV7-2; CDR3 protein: ASSSTLRDGFTDTQY
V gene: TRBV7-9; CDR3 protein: ASSLDVTGELF
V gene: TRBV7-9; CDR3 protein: ASSLRGRVGETQY
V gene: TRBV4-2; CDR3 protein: ASSRGTGHLRGTEAF
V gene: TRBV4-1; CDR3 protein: ASSHAWASGTGELF
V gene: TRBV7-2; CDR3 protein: ASSPGGWGQPQH
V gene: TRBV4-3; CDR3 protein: ASSQEPGMNTEAF
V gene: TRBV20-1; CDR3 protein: SAIPRGRGLAEQF
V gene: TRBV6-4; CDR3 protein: ASSYTSGGNNEQF
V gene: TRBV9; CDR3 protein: ASSVEGGGTDTQY